The rows below give T cell receptor beta chains drawn from one sample of a study of cytomegalovirus exposure and HLA in healthy donors. Data came from immunoSEQ multiplex PCR; TCRdb stores just in-frame clones and leaves some out. The sample shows about 150,000 clones, around 70% of them seen only once. The sequenced sample consisted of PBMCs. These receptors all come from a man between 40 and 49 years old in good health and CMV-seronegative. Each CDR3 is given with its conserved first and last residue. Each record gives: J gene, CDR3 length, V gene, D gene, clone size, CDR3 DNA, CDR3 protein. A D gene is named only where the DNA matches it firmly. The size field is filled for only some rows; it gives once, few, many or a size class.

>TRBJ2-2|16|TRBV6-1|TRBD1|-
TGTGCCAGCAGTGAAGGGACAGGGCGGTTTGCCGGGGAGCTGTTTTTT
CASSEGTGRFAGELFF
>TRBJ1-2|14|TRBV19|TRBD1|-
TGTGCCAGCGGACAGGGGGCCCATAACTATGGCTACACCTTC
CASGQGAHNYGYTF
>TRBJ2-1|12|TRBV29-1|-|-
TGCAGCGTTGGGGCCGGGGGCAATGAGCAGTTCTTC
CSVGAGGNEQFF
>TRBJ2-7|16|TRBV27|TRBD1|-
TGTGCCAGCAGTTTAGGCGGCGGGGGACAGGGCCTCGAGCAGTACTTC
CASSLGGGGQGLEQYF
>TRBJ1-4|14|TRBV7-8|TRBD1|-
TGTGCCAGCAGCCGAGAGACAGGGGTTGAAAAACTGTTTTTT
CASSRETGVEKLFF
>TRBJ1-4|17|TRBV5-1|-|-
TGCGCCAGCAGCTTGGCCGGGACGGGAGGGGCGAATGAAAAACTGTTTTTT
CASSLAGTGGANEKLFF
>TRBJ2-7|12|TRBV7-9|TRBD2|-
TGTGCCAGCAGCTTATCGGGGGGCGAGCAGTACTTC
CASSLSGGEQYF
>TRBJ1-1|16|TRBV7-8|TRBD1|-
TGTGCCAGCATTCCGGGACAGGGGACGGGGAACACTGAAGCTTTCTTT
CASIPGQGTGNTEAFF
>TRBJ1-1|13|TRBV18|-|once
TGTGCCAGCTCCGGGGGGGCTAACACTGAAGCTTTCTTT
CASSGGANTEAFF
>TRBJ1-2|18|TRBV28|-|-
TGTGCCAGCAGTTTCAGGCTTATCCAGGCCCCATCCTTCTATGGCTACACCTTC
CASSFRLIQAPSFYGYTF
>TRBJ2-3|18|TRBV7-9|TRBD2|-
TGTGCCAGCAGCTCTGCCCCCGGGACTAGCGGGCCCCGAGGTACGCAGTATTTT
CASSSAPGTSGPRGTQYF
>TRBJ1-1|13|TRBV6-5|-|-
TGTGCCAGCAGTATAGGGGTGGGGACTGAAGCTTTCTTT
CASSIGVGTEAFF
>TRBJ1-3|14|TRBV7-2|-|-
TGTGCCAGCAGCTTATCAGGGTCTGGAAACACCATATATTTT
CASSLSGSGNTIYF
>TRBJ2-3|16|TRBV15|TRBD2|-
TGTGCCACCAGCAGAGATCGGGCGGGGGGAGGGGATACGCAGTATTTT
CATSRDRAGGGDTQYF